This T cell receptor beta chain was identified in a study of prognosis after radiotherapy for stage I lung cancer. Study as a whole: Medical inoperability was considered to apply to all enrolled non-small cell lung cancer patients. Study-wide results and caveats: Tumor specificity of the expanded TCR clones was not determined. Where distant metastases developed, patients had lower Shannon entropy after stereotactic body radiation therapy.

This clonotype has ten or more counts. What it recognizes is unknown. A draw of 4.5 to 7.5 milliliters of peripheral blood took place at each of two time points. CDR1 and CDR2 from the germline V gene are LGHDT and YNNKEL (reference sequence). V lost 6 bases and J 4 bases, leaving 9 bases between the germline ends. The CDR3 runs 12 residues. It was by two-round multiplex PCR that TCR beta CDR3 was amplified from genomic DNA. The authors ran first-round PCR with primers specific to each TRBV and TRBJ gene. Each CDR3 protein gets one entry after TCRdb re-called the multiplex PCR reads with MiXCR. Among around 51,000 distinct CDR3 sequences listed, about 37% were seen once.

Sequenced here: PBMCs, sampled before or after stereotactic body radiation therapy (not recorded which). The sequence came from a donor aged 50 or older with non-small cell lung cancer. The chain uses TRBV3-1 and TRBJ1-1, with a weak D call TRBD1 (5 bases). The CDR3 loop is CASRGAATEAFF. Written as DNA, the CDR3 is TGTGCCAGCAGAGGGGCGGCCACTGAAGCTTTCTTT. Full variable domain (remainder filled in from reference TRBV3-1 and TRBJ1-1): DTAVSQTPKYLVTQMGNDKSIKCEQNLGHDTMYWYKQDSKKFLKIMFSYNNKELIINETVPNRFSPKSPDKAHLNLHINSLELGDSAVYFCASRGAATEAFFGQGTRLTVV.